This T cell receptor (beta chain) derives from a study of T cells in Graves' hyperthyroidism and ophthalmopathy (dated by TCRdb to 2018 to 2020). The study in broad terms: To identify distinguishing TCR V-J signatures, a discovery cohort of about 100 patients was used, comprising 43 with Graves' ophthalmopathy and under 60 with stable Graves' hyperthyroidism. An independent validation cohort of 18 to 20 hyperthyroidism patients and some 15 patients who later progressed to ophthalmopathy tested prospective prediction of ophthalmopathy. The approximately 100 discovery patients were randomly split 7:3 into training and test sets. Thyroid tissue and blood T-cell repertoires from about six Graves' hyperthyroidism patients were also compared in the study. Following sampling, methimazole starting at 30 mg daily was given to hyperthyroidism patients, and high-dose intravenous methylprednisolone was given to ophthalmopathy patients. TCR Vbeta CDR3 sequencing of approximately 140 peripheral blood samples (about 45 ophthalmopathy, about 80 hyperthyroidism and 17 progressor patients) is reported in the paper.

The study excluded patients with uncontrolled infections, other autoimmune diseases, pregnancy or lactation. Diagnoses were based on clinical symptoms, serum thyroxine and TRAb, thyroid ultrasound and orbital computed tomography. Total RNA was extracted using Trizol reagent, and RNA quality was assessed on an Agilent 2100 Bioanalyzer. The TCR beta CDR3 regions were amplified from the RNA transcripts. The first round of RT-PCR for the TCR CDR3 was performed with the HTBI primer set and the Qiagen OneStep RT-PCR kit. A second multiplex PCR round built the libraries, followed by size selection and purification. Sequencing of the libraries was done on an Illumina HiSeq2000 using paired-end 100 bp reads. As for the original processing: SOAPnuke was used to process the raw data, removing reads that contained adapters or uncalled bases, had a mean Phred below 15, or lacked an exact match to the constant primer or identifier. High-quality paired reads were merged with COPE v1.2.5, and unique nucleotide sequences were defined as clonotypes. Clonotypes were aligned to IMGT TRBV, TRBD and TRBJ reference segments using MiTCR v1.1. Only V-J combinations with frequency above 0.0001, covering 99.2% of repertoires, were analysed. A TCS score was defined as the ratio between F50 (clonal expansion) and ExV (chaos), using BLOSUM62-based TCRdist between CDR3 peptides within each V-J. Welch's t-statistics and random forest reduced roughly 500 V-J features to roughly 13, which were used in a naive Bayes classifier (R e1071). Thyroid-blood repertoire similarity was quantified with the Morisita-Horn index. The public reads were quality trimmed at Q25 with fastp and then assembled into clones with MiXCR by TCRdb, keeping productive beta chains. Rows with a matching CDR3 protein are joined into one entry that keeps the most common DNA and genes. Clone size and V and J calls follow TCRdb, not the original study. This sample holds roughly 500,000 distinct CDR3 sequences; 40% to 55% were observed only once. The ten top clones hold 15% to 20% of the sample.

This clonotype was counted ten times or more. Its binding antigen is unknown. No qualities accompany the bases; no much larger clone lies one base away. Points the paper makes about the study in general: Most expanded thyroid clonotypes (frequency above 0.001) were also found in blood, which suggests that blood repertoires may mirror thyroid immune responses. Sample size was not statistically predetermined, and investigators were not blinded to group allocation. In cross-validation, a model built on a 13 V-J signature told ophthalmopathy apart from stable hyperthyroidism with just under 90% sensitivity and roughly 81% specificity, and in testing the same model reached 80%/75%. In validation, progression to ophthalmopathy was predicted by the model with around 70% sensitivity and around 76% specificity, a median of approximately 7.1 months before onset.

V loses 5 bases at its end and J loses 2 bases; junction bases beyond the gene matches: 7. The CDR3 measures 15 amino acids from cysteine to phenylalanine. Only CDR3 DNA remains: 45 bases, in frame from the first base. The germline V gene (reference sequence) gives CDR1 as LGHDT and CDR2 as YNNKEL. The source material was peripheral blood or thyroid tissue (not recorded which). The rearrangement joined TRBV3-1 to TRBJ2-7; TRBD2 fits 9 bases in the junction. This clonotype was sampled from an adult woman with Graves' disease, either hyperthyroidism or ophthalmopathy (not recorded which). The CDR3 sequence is CASSVSGSQAYEQYF. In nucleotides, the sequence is TGTGCCAGCAGCGTTAGCGGGAGTCAGGCCTACGAGCAGTACTTC.